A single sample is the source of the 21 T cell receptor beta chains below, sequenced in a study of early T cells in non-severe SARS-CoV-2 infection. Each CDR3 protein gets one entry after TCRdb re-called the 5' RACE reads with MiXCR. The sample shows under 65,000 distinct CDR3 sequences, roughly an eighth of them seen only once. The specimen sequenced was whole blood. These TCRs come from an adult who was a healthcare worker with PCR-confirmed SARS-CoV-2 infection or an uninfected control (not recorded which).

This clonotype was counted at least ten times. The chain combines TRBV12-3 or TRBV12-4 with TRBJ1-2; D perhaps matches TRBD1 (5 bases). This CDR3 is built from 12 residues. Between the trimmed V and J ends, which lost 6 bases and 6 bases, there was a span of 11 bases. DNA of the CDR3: TGTGCCAGCAGCCTCTGGGGGGATGGCTACACCTTC. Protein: CASSLWGDGYTF.

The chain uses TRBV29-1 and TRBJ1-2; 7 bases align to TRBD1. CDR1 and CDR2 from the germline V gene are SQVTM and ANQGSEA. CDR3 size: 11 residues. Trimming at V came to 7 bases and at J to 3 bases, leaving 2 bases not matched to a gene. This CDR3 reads CSGTGDYGYTF. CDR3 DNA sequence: TGCAGCGGGACAGGCGACTATGGCTACACCTTC.

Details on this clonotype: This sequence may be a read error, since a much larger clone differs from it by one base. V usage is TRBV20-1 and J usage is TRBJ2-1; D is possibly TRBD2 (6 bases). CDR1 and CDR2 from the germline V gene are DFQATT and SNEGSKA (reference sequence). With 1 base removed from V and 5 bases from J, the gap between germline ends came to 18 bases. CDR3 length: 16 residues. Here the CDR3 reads CSARGTPGRGNNEQFF. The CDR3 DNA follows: TGCAGTGCTAGAGGCACACCGGGGCGGGGCAACAATGAGCAGTTCTTC.

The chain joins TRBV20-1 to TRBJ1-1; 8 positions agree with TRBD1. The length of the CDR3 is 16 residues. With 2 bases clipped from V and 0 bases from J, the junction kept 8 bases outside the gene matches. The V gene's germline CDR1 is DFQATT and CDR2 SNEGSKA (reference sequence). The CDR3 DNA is TGCAGTGCTAGACCCCTACGGGACAGGCTGAACACTGAAGCTTTCTTT. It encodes CSARPLRDRLNTEAFF.

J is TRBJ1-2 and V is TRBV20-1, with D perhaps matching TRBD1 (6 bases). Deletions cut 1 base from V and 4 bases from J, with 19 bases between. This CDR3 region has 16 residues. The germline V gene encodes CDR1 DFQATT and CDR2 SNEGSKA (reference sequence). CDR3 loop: CSARGPIQGGGYGYTF. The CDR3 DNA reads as TGCAGTGCTAGAGGACCGATACAGGGAGGAGGCTATGGCTACACCTTC.

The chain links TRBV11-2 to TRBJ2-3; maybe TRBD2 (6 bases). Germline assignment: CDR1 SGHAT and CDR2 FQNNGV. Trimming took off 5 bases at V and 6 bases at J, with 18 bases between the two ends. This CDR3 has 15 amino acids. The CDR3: CASSPPGLSADTQYF. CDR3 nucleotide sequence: TGTGCCAGCAGCCCTCCGGGACTCAGCGCGGATACGCAGTATTTT.

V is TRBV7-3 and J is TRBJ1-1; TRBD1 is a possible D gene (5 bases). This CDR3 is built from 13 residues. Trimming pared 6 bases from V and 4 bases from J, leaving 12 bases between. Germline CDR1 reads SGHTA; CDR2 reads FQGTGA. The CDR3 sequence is CASRLRGGTEAFF. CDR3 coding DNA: TGTGCCAGCAGGCTTAGGGGTGGCACTGAAGCTTTCTTT.

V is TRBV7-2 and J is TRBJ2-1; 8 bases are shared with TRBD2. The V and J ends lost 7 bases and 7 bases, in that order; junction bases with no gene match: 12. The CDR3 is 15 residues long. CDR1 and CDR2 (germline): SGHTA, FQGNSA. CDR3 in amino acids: CASTQERLATNEQFF. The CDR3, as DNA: TGTGCCAGCACCCAAGAGAGACTAGCGACGAATGAGCAGTTCTTC.

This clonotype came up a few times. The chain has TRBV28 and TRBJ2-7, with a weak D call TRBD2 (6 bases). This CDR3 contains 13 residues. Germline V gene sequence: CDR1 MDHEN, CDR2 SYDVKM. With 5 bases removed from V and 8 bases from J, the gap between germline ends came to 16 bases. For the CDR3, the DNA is TGTGCCAGCAGTACATCCCCACGGGGGAAGCAGTACTTC. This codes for CASSTSPRGKQYF.

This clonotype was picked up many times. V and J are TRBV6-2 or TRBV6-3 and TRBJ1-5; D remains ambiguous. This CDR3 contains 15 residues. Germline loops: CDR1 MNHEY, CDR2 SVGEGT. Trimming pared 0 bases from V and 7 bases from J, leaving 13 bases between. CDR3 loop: CASSYSIGFLQPQHF. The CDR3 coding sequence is TGTGCCAGCAGTTACTCGATAGGGTTTCTGCAGCCCCAGCATTTT.

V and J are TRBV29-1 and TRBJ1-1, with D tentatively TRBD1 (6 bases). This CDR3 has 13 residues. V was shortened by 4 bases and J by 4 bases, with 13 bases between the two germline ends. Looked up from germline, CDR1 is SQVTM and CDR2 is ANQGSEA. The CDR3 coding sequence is TGCAGCGTTGCGGTACAGGGAGGCACTGAAGCTTTCTTT. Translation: CSVAVQGGTEAFF. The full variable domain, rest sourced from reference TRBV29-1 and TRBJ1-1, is SAVISQKPSRDICQRGTSLTIQCQVDSQVTMMFWYRQQPGQSLTLIATANQGSEATYESGFVIDKFPISRPNLTFSTLTVSNMSPEDSSIYLCSVAVQGGTEAFFGQGTRLTVV.

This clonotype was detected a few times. The CDR3 spells CSARDATGFNEKLFF. In nucleotides, the CDR3 is TGCAGTGCTAGAGATGCGACAGGTTTTAATGAAAAACTGTTTTTT. This chain uses TRBV20-1 with TRBJ1-4, with D tentatively TRBD1 (6 bases). V was pared by 0 bases and J by 4 bases, with 12 bases between. The length of the CDR3 is 15 residues. Germline V gene sequence: CDR1 DFQATT, CDR2 SNEGSKA (reference sequence).

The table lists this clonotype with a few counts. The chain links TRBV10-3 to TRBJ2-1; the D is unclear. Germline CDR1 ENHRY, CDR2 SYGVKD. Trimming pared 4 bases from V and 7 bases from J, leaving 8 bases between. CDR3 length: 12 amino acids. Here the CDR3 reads CAISVSGNEQFF. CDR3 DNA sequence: TGTGCCATCAGTGTATCGGGTAATGAGCAGTTCTTC.

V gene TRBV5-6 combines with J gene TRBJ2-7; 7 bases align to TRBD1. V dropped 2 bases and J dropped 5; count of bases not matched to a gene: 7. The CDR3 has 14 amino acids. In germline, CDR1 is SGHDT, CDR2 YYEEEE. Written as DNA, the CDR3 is TGTGCCAGCAGCTTTGACAGGGCAACCCACGAGCAGTACTTC. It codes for CASSFDRATHEQYF.

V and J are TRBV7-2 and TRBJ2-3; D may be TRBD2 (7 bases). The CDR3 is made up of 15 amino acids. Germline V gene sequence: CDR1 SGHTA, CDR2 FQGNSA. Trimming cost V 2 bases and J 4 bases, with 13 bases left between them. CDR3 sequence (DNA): TGTGCCAGCAGCTTATTGGGGGGGCGGGCAGATACGCAGTATTTT. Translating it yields CASSLLGGRADTQYF.

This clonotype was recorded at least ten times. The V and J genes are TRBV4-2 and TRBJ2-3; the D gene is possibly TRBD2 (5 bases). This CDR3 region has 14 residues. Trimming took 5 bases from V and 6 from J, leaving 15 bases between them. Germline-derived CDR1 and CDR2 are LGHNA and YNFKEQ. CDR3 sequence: CASSGREGADTQYF. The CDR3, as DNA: TGTGCCAGCAGCGGTCGAGAGGGCGCGGATACGCAGTATTTT.

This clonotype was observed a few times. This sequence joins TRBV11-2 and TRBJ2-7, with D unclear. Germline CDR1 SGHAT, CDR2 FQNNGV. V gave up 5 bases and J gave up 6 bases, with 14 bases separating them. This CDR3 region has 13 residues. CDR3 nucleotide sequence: TGTGCCAGCAGCCCTATCCCAGTTCGCGAGCAGTACTTC. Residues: CASSPIPVREQYF.

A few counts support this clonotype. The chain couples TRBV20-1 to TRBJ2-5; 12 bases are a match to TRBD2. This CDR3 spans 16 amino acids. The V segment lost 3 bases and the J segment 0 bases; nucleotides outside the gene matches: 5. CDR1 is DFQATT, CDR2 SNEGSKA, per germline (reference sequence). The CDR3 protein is CSASPGTSGYQETQYF. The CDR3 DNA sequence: TGCAGTGCTAGTCCAGGGACTAGCGGGTACCAAGAGACCCAGTACTTC.

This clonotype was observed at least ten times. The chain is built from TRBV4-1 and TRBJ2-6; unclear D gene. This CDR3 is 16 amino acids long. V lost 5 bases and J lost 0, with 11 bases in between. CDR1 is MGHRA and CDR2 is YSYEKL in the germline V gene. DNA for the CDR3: TGCGCCAGCAGCGTGAGACCCGGCTCTGGGGCCAACGTCCTGACTTTC. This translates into CASSVRPGSGANVLTF.

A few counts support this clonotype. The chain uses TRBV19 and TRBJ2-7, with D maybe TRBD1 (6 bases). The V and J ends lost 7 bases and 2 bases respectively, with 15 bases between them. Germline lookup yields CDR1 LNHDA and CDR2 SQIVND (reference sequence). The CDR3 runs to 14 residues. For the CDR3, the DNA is TGTGCCAGTAAGCAGGGGTCACTCCCCTACGAGCAGTACTTC. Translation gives CASKQGSLPYEQYF. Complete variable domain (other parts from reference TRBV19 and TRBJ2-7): DGGITQSPKYLFRKEGQNVTLSCEQNLNHDAMYWYRQDPGQGLRLIYYSQIVNDFQKGDIAEGYSVSREKKESFPLTVTSAQKNPTAFYLCASKQGSLPYEQYFGPGTRLTVT.

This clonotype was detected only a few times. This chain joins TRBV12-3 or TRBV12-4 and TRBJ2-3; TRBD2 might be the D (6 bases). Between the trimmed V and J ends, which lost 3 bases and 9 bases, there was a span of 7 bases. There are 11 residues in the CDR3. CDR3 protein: CASSLSGTQYF. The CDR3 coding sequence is TGTGCCAGCAGTTTGAGCGGGACGCAGTATTTT.